The text below deals with one TCR beta chain. These data are taken from a study of control samples from healthy donors and cancer patients. Assay: immunoSEQ multiplex PCR; the TCRdb copy retains only in-frame clones and omits some. The table shows about 85,000 clones, with roughly 89% occurring only once. This receptor was taken from a man aged 45 to 65 in good health. The source material was blood.

The CDR3, as DNA: TGTGCCAGTAGTATCGTTAATTCACCCCTCCACTTT. Protein product: CASSIVNSPLHF. This chain links TRBV19 with TRBJ1-6, with D unresolved. CDR1 and CDR2 (germline): LNHDA, SQIVND (reference sequence). This CDR3 has 12 residues. Trimming stripped 3 bases from V and 6 bases from J, with 3 bases between.